The rows below give T cell receptor beta chains drawn from one sample of a study of T cells in Graves' hyperthyroidism and ophthalmopathy. One entry per CDR3 protein, called by TCRdb with MiXCR from the multiplex PCR reads. Among tens of thousands of distinct CDR3 sequences listed, 45% to 65% were seen once. What was sequenced was peripheral blood or thyroid tissue (not recorded which). The source is a man aged 18 to 29 with Graves' hyperthyroidism. Both conserved end residues are part of each CDR3. D genes are given only for firm matches. Where a row states a size, it is once, few, many or the class of an expanded clone; other rows omit it.

clone_size d_call j_call v_call cdr3_aa cdr3_nt
many TRBD1 TRBJ1-2 TRBV12-3/TRBV12-4 CASSLAGTGPEGYTF TGTGCCAGCAGTTTAGCAGGGACAGGTCCAGAGGGCTACACCTTC
. TRBD2 TRBJ2-2 TRBV7-3 CASSRTSGGTGELFF TGTGCCAGCAGTCGGACTAGCGGGGGCACCGGGGAGCTGTTTTTT
. TRBD2 TRBJ2-7 TRBV18 CASSPSGTSSYEQYF TGTGCCAGCTCACCCTCCGGGACTAGCTCCTACGAGCAGTACTTC
. . TRBJ1-2 TRBV2 CASSEARGRGYTF TGTGCCAGCAGTGAAGCGCGGGGTCGAGGCTACACCTTC
many TRBD1 TRBJ1-4 TRBV7-2 CASSRNTGTAGEKLFF TGTGCCAGCAGCCGAAATACCGGGACAGCTGGCGAAAAACTGTTTTTT
many . TRBJ1-2 TRBV4-1 CASSQESTPNYGYTF TGCGCCAGCAGCCAAGAATCTACCCCTAACTATGGCTACACCTTC
. . TRBJ2-7 TRBV7-3 CASSLTASSEQYF TGTGCCAGCAGCTTAACTGCTAGCTCCGAGCAGTACTTC
. TRBD1 TRBJ2-6 TRBV7-9 CASSTATGGAAGANVLTF TGTGCCAGCAGCACGGCGACAGGGGGCGCGGCTGGGGCCAACGTCCTGACTTTC
many . TRBJ2-7 TRBV3-2 CASSQDGLIFQQYF TGTGCCAGCAGCCAAGATGGTCTTATCTTCCAGCAGTACTTC
. . TRBJ2-7 TRBV7-3 CASSLEIAAYEQYF TGTGCCAGCAGCTTGGAGATAGCGGCCTACGAGCAGTACTTC
. TRBD1 TRBJ1-6 TRBV7-8 CASNPTDRGKSPLHF TGTGCCAGCAACCCCACGGACAGGGGAAAATCACCCCTCCACTTT
. TRBD1 TRBJ2-2 TRBV5-1 CASSTGGAGTGELFF TGCGCCAGCAGCACAGGGGGCGCGGGGACCGGGGAGCTGTTTTTT
. TRBD1 TRBJ2-7 TRBV7-8 CASSVWDRWDEQYF TGTGCCAGCAGCGTTTGGGACAGGTGGGACGAGCAGTACTTC
many TRBD2 TRBJ2-3 TRBV7-2 CASSRLAGATHADTQYF TGTGCCAGCTCTAGACTAGCGGGAGCAACACACGCAGATACGCAGTATTTT
. . TRBJ1-1 TRBV12-3/TRBV12-4 CASRNRDMNTEAFF TGTGCCAGCAGAAACAGGGACATGAACACTGAAGCTTTCTTT